The 16 T cell receptor beta chains presented below share a single source sample, sequenced in a study of blood T cell repertoires in COVID-19. Clones were sequenced by immunoSEQ multiplex PCR, and TCRdb holds only the in-frame ones, with some missing. The table records 150,000 to 180,000 clones, less than 90% of them present only once. The sample taken for sequencing was peripheral blood. These receptor sequences come from a woman in her sixties or seventies with acute or convalescent COVID-19.

V is TRBV7-6 and J is TRBJ1-2; D not resolved. The CDR3 length is 11 residues. Per the germline V gene, CDR1 is SGHVS and CDR2 is FNYEAQ. V was pared by 5 bases and J by 1 base, with 2 bases between. The CDR3 sequence is CASSLNYGYTF. DNA for the CDR3: TGTGCCAGCAGCCTTAACTATGGCTACACCTTC.

The chain has TRBV5-6 and TRBJ2-2; 10 nucleotides align to TRBD1. Germline CDR1 and CDR2: SGHDT and YYEEEE. V shed 2 bases, J shed 2 bases, and the junction held 3 bases outside the gene matches. The CDR3 sequence is 16 residues long. DNA for the CDR3: TGTGCCAGCAGCTTCCGGACAGGGGGTAACACCGGGGAGCTGTTTTTT. This codes for CASSFRTGGNTGELFF.

This chain uses TRBV6-6 with TRBJ2-7; D is possibly TRBD2 (5 bases). Germline CDR1 reads MNHNY; CDR2 reads SVGAGI (reference sequence). Trimming shortened V by 4 bases and J by 0 bases, and 13 bases separated the two germline ends. The CDR3 totals 15 residues. The CDR3 bases are TGTGCCAGCAGTTCCCAGAGGGAGAGCTCCTACGAGCAGTACTTC. Protein sequence: CASSSQRESSYEQYF.

The chain links TRBV5-1 to TRBJ2-1; 7 positions agree with TRBD2. The CDR3 has 12 amino acids. V dropped 4 bases and J dropped 10; count of bases not matched to a gene: 5. Germline V gene data show CDR1 as SGHRS and CDR2 as YFSETQ. This CDR3 is CASSRSGGEQFF. The CDR3 region has the DNA TGCGCCAGCAGCCGTTCCGGGGGGGAGCAGTTCTTC.

J is TRBJ2-7 and V is TRBV18, with 13 bases aligning to TRBD2. There are 15 residues in the CDR3. The germline gives CDR1 KGHSH, CDR2 LQKENI. The V and J ends lost 3 bases and 7 bases, in that order; junction bases with no gene match: 6. For the CDR3, the DNA is TGTGCCAGCTCACCGACTAGCGGGGGGCGGGGGGAGCAGTACGTC. Protein sequence: CASSPTSGGRGEQYV.

The chain has TRBV6-5 and TRBJ1-2, with 11 bases matching TRBD1. The junction had 5 bases not matched to a gene; V was cut back by 3 bases and J by 8 bases. Germline CDR1 MNHEY, CDR2 SVGAGI. This CDR3 is built from 14 residues. CDR3 protein: CASSYGTGGEGYTF. The DNA for the CDR3 is TGTGCCAGCAGTTATGGGACAGGGGGAGAGGGCTACACCTTC.

This clone was found a few times. V gene TRBV5-5 combines with J gene TRBJ2-3, with D possibly matching TRBD2 (5 bases). Trimming stripped 6 bases from V and 0 bases from J, with 14 bases between. CDR1 is SGHKS and CDR2 is YYEKEE in the germline V gene (reference sequence). The CDR3 runs 15 residues. The CDR3: CASNYGGFSTDTQYF. Here the CDR3 DNA reads TGTGCCAGCAACTATGGCGGGTTTAGCACAGATACGCAGTATTTT.

The J gene is TRBJ2-7, the V gene TRBV7-6; D possibly corresponds to TRBD1 (6 bases). V shed 4 bases and J shed 2 bases, with 18 bases lying between them. The CDR3 has 16 amino acids. Germline V gene sequence: CDR1 SGHVS, CDR2 FNYEAQ. CDR3 DNA: TGTGCCAGCAGCTCACTAACAGGGAAAGGGACCTACGAGCAGTACTTC. This codes for CASSSLTGKGTYEQYF.

The chain has TRBV3-1 (or the pseudogene TRBV3-2) and TRBJ2-1, with 9 bases identical to TRBD1. The junction had 5 bases not matched to a gene; V was cut back by 2 bases and J by 6 bases. The CDR3 consists of 15 residues. Germline CDR1 and CDR2: LGHDT and YNNKEL (reference sequence). CDR3 DNA sequence: TGTGCCAGCAGCCAAATGGGACAGGGCCTCAATGAGCAGTTCTTC. Protein: CASSQMGQGLNEQFF.

The chain is built from TRBV30 and TRBJ1-1; weak D call: TRBD1 (5 bases). CDR3 size: 14 residues. Trimming shortened V by 1 base and J by 3 bases, and 12 bases separated the two germline ends. The germline V gene has CDR1 GTSNPN and CDR2 SVGIG (reference sequence). The CDR3 region is CAWSGGGGHTEAFF. CDR3 DNA: TGTGCCTGGAGTGGTGGGGGAGGTCACACTGAAGCTTTCTTT.

The chain is built from TRBV25-1 and TRBJ2-2; 7 bases map to TRBD1. This CDR3 is built from 14 residues. Germline V gene lookup returns CDR1 MGHDK and CDR2 SYGVNS. Trimming cost V 4 bases and J 4 bases; bases outside gene matches: 3. The CDR3 loop reads CASSGDRLTGELFF. CDR3 nucleotide sequence: TGTGCCAGCAGTGGGGACAGACTCACCGGGGAGCTGTTTTTT.

The chain uses TRBV11-3 and TRBJ1-2; D ambiguous. Per germline, CDR1 SGHNT and CDR2 YENEEA. The CDR3 sequence is 11 residues long. The V end lost 2 bases, the J end lost 7 bases, and 5 bases lay between the germline ends. In DNA, the CDR3 is TGTGCCAGCAGCTTAAACGGTGGCTACACCTTC. Encoded protein: CASSLNGGYTF.

The chain carries TRBV7-2 and TRBJ2-1; D may be TRBD2 (7 bases). Trimming removed 5 bases at V and 16 bases at J, with 21 bases between. CDR3 length: 13 residues. CDR1 is SGHTA, CDR2 FQGNSA, per germline. The CDR3 protein is CASSPPGGSRHFF. For the CDR3, the DNA is TGTGCCAGCAGCCCCCCGGGGGGCAGTCGCCACTTCTTC.

The chain uses TRBV6-1 and TRBJ1-5; D gene unclear. Germline V gene lookup returns CDR1 MNHNS and CDR2 SASEGT. The CDR3 consists of 19 residues. V lost 1 base to trimming and J lost 0 bases, with 19 bases between them. CDR3 DNA: TGTGCCAGCAGTGAAGATCGGGAAGCCCCTGGATTTAGCAATCAGCCCCAGCATTTT. Translation gives CASSEDREAPGFSNQPQHF.

This chain joins TRBV18 and TRBJ2-1; TRBD1 agrees at 8 bases. Unmatched junction bases numbered 7, after V lost 3 bases and J lost 6 bases. The CDR3 totals 15 residues. Germline V gene data show CDR1 as KGHSH and CDR2 as LQKENI. In DNA, the CDR3 is TGTGCCAGCTCACCCGGACAGGGTGGGGCCAATGAGCAGTTCTTC. Translated, it gives CASSPGQGGANEQFF. Variable domain in full (rest from reference TRBV18 and TRBJ2-1): NAGVMQNPRHLVRRRGQEARLRCSPMKGHSHVYWYRQLPEEGLKFMVYLQKENIIDESGMPKERFSAEFPKEGPSILRIQQVVRGDSAAYFCASSPGQGGANEQFFGPGTRLTVL.

This chain links TRBV6-5 with TRBJ1-5, with TRBD1 as a possible D gene (5 bases). The CDR3 sequence is 16 residues long. From germline, CDR1 is MNHEY and CDR2 SVGAGI. V dropped 4 bases and J dropped 6 bases, with 19 bases sitting between them. The CDR3 nucleotides read TGTGCCAGCAGTTCGAAGGACATACGGTTGGGTCAGCCCCAGCATTTT. Amino acid sequence: CASSSKDIRLGQPQHF.